What follows are 30 T cell receptor beta chains derived from one specimen sequenced in a study of shared clonotypes between healthy human individuals. Naive CD8 isolation took CD45RO-negative cells positively selected for CCR7 and excluded terminally differentiated effector memory CD45RA+ cells. Only in-frame clones appear in the TCRdb table, and some are missing; sequencing was by immunoSEQ multiplex PCR. This sample has about 2.1 million clones, with 93% found just once. Sequences were obtained from naive CD8+ T cells from PBMCs. These receptor sequences come from a man aged 18 to 29 in good health. Some clones in this sample may be carry-over from other donors' samples.

This clone was counted once. The chain uses TRBV7-2 and TRBJ2-1; 7 bases line up with TRBD1. In germline, CDR1 is SGHTA, CDR2 FQGNSA. The CDR3 has 12 residues. The V segment lost 6 bases and the J segment 8 bases; nucleotides outside the gene matches: 4. This chain's CDR3 is CASRTGSHEQFF. In nucleotides, the CDR3 is TGTGCCAGCAGGACAGGGTCGCATGAGCAGTTCTTC.

The rearrangement links TRBV9 to TRBJ2-2, with 7 nucleotides matching TRBD2. The junction had 5 bases not matched to a gene; V was cut back by 2 bases and J by 4 bases. The germline V gene encodes CDR1 SGDLS and CDR2 YYNGEE. The CDR3 is 15 residues long. CDR3 coding DNA: TGTGCCAGCAGCGTCGGGACGGGGGGCACCGGGGAGCTGTTTTTT. Translating it yields CASSVGTGGTGELFF. Together with reference TRBV9 and TRBJ2-2, the CDR3 gives the full variable domain: DSGVTQTPKHLITATGQRVTLRCSPRSGDLSVYWYQQSLDQGLQFLIQYYNGEERAKGNILERFSAQQFPDLHSELNLSSLELGDSALYFCASSVGTGGTGELFFGEGSRLTVL.

V and J are TRBV29-1 and TRBJ2-1; D is unclear. V gave up 0 bases and J gave up 6 bases, with 12 bases separating them. Per the germline V gene, CDR1 is SQVTM and CDR2 is ANQGSEA. The length of the CDR3 is 14 residues. The CDR3 DNA reads as TGCAGCGTTGAAGATGGTCGATCGCGCAATGAGCAGTTCTTC. Translated, it gives CSVEDGRSRNEQFF.

CDR3 sequence (DNA): TGTGCCACCAGCAGAGCCACGGGGTTTAGCAATCAGCCCCAGCATTTT. Translated: CATSRATGFSNQPQHF. The chain joins TRBV15 to TRBJ1-5; D is ambiguous. Germline V gene lookup returns CDR1 LNHNV and CDR2 YYDKDF (reference sequence). The CDR3 is made up of 16 amino acids. With 1 base removed from V and 0 bases from J, the gap between germline ends came to 10 bases.

The rearrangement uses TRBV14 and TRBJ2-5; 7 bases agree with TRBD1. Germline CDR1 is SGHDN and CDR2 is FVKESK. V was clipped by 1 base and J by 4 bases; unmatched bases: 9. The CDR3 is 16 residues long. This CDR3 reads CASSQGDRFIRETQYF. Written as DNA, the CDR3 is TGTGCCAGCAGCCAAGGGGACAGATTCATTAGAGAGACCCAGTACTTC. The full variable domain, its missing parts supplied by reference TRBV14 and TRBJ2-5, is EAGVTQFPSHSVIEKGQTVTLRCDPISGHDNLYWYRRVMGKEIKFLLHFVKESKQDESGMPNNRFLAERTGGTYSTLKVQPAELEDSGVYFCASSQGDRFIRETQYFGPGTRLLVL.

J is TRBJ1-1 and V is TRBV6-5; maybe TRBD1 (6 bases). From germline, CDR1 is MNHEY and CDR2 SVGAGI. The CDR3 is 14 amino acids. Trimming took 4 bases from V and 1 from J, leaving 10 bases between them. The CDR3 here is CASSFQTGNTEAFF. CDR3 DNA sequence: TGTGCCAGCAGTTTCCAGACAGGGAACACTGAAGCTTTCTTT.

As to this clone: In the same sample, other DNA sequences code for this CDR3. The chain employs TRBV9 and TRBJ1-5; weak D call: TRBD1 (6 bases). This CDR3 spans 14 amino acids. Trimming took off 3 bases at V and 1 base at J, with 8 bases between the two ends. The V gene's germline CDR1 is SGDLS and CDR2 YYNGEE. This chain's CDR3 is CASSATGSNQPQHF. CDR3 nucleotides: TGTGCCAGCAGCGCAACAGGGAGCAATCAGCCCCAGCATTTT. Complete variable domain (other parts from reference TRBV9 and TRBJ1-5): DSGVTQTPKHLITATGQRVTLRCSPRSGDLSVYWYQQSLDQGLQFLIQYYNGEERAKGNILERFSAQQFPDLHSELNLSSLELGDSALYFCASSATGSNQPQHFGDGTRLSIL.

The genes are TRBV27 and TRBJ1-2; maybe TRBD1 (6 bases). V was cut by 5 bases and J by 6 bases, with 13 bases left in between. CDR3 size: 13 residues. Per germline, CDR1 MNHEY and CDR2 SMNVEV (reference sequence). CDR3 sequence: CASSGGLVDGYTF. The CDR3 bases are TGTGCCAGCAGTGGGGGGCTCGTGGATGGCTACACCTTC.

The chain has TRBV27 and TRBJ2-3; D uncertain. Trimming left V 6 bases short and J 2 bases short, with 9 bases between. CDR3 size: 13 residues. Germline CDR1 is MNHEY and CDR2 is SMNVEV (reference sequence). DNA of the CDR3: TGTGCCAGCAGAGGCAGATTCACAGATACGCAGTATTTT. Protein sequence: CASRGRFTDTQYF.

The chain employs TRBV5-6 and TRBJ2-7; the D is unclear. The CDR3 is 12 amino acids. V was shortened by 4 bases and J by 3 bases, with 8 bases between the two germline ends. CDR1 is SGHDT and CDR2 is YYEEEE in the germline V gene. The CDR3 is CASSDPFYEQYF. CDR3 coding DNA: TGTGCCAGCAGCGATCCCTTCTACGAGCAGTACTTC.

The rearrangement links TRBV7-9 to TRBJ2-3, with D perhaps matching TRBD2 (6 bases). CDR3 length: 17 amino acids. The V gene's germline CDR1 is SEHNR and CDR2 FQNEAQ (reference sequence). Trimming removed 5 bases at V and 0 bases at J, with 18 bases between. CDR3 in amino acids: CASSNLNSGPSTDTQYF. In nucleotides, the CDR3 is TGTGCCAGCAGCAATCTTAATAGCGGTCCTAGCACAGATACGCAGTATTTT.

The rearrangement joins TRBV29-1 to TRBJ2-5; D possibly corresponds to TRBD2 (5 bases). The length of the CDR3 is 14 residues. Germline V CDR1 and CDR2: SQVTM, ANQGSEA. Trimming pared 0 bases from V and 5 bases from J, leaving 13 bases between. CDR3 bases: TGCAGCGTTGAAGATTTCGGGGAGCGGGAGACCCAGTACTTC. Its translation: CSVEDFGERETQYF.

About this clone itself: This sample also contains other DNA sequences that code for the same CDR3. The chain couples TRBV27 to TRBJ1-2; weak D call: TRBD1 (6 bases). CDR3 length: 14 amino acids. V dropped 2 bases and J dropped 6 bases, with 13 bases sitting between them. Germline assignment: CDR1 MNHEY and CDR2 SMNVEV (reference sequence). Here the CDR3 DNA reads TGTGCCAGCAGTTTAGTGGGGGCGGGGGATGGCTACACCTTC. The encoded protein is CASSLVGAGDGYTF.

The chain carries TRBV9 and TRBJ1-1, with a weak D call TRBD1 (5 bases). Germline CDR1 reads SGDLS; CDR2 reads YYNGEE. V was pared by 2 bases and J by 7 bases, with 15 bases between. The CDR3 sequence is 14 residues long. In nucleotides, the CDR3 is TGTGCCAGCAGCGTGAGGGCGGGGGTCGATGAAGCTTTCTTT. Protein product: CASSVRAGVDEAFF.

This rearrangement joins TRBV7-2 to TRBJ2-4; D call uncertain. The V gene's germline CDR1 is SGHTA and CDR2 FQGNSA. CDR3 length: 17 amino acids. Trimming took off 0 bases at V and 0 bases at J, with 12 bases between the two ends. CDR3 nucleotide sequence: TGTGCCAGCAGCTTAGCCTTCTTCCCGTTAGCCAAAAACATTCAGTACTTC. Translation: CASSLAFFPLAKNIQYF.

The J gene is TRBJ2-7, the V gene TRBV27; TRBD1 is a possible D gene (6 bases). Germline V gene lookup returns CDR1 MNHEY and CDR2 SMNVEV (reference sequence). This CDR3 region has 12 residues. V lost 7 bases and J lost 2, with 9 bases in between. For the CDR3, the DNA is TGTGCCAGCAAGGGGGAGACCTACGAGCAGTACTTC. As protein: CASKGETYEQYF.

The genes are TRBV15 and TRBJ2-7, with TRBD2 as a possible D gene (5 bases). The CDR3 loop spans 13 amino acids. Trimming pared 5 bases from V and 4 bases from J, leaving 12 bases between. In germline, CDR1 is LNHNV, CDR2 YYDKDF (reference sequence). CDR3 DNA sequence: TGTGCCACCAGCCCCCGGGGAGATTACGAGCAGTACTTC. It specifies CATSPRGDYEQYF.

The rearrangement links TRBV7-9 to TRBJ2-7; 9 nucleotides match TRBD2. The CDR3 runs to 17 residues. CDR1 and CDR2 from the germline V gene are SEHNR and FQNEAQ (reference sequence). The ends lost 4 bases at V and 2 bases at J; junction bases unmatched: 12. The CDR3, as DNA: TGTGCCAGCAGCTCACCCCCAACTAGCGGGTTCCCCTACGAGCAGTACTTC. Translated, it gives CASSSPPTSGFPYEQYF.

The chain couples TRBV9 to TRBJ1-1, with D possibly matching TRBD1 (5 bases). CDR3 length equals 12 residues. The ends were cut back, 4 bases at V and 8 bases at J, with 12 bases in the middle. CDR1 is SGDLS, CDR2 YYNGEE, per germline. CDR3 residues: CASSTLEGEAFF. In DNA form, the CDR3 reads TGTGCCAGCAGCACCTTGGAGGGGGAAGCTTTCTTT.

Points on this clone: Other DNA sequences in the sample encode the same CDR3. The genes are TRBV9 and TRBJ2-7; D is perhaps TRBD2 (6 bases). The CDR3 spans 14 residues. Germline assignment: CDR1 SGDLS and CDR2 YYNGEE. V lost 4 bases and J lost 3, with 14 bases in between. The CDR3 reads CASSSRDGSYEQYF. The CDR3 DNA reads TGTGCCAGCAGCTCACGGGACGGGAGCTACGAGCAGTACTTC.

The chain combines TRBV7-9 with TRBJ1-6; D is possibly TRBD1 (6 bases). CDR3 size: 12 residues. Trimming removed 3 bases at V and 16 bases at J, with 13 bases between. CDR1 and CDR2 from the germline V gene are SEHNR and FQNEAQ (reference sequence). For the CDR3, the DNA is TGTGCCAGCAGCTTGGACAGCACCAATCTCCACTTT. It yields the protein CASSLDSTNLHF.

This chain joins TRBV6-1 and TRBJ2-5; TRBD1 or TRBD2 may be the D gene (5 bases each). Germline assignment: CDR1 MNHNS and CDR2 SASEGT. This CDR3 comprises 14 residues. V dropped 5 bases and J dropped 5 bases, with 15 bases sitting between them. CDR3 bases: TGTGCCAGCAGTCGGGAAGACAGAGGGGAGACCCAGTACTTC. This sequence encodes CASSREDRGETQYF.

In regard to this clone: Other DNA sequences in the sample encode the same CDR3. V and J are TRBV5-4 and TRBJ1-5, with no clear D. The V and J ends lost 1 base and 7 bases respectively, with 6 bases between them. This CDR3 contains 12 residues. CDR1 and CDR2 from the germline V gene are SGHNT and YYREEE (reference sequence). CDR3 sequence: CASSLSGQPQHF. DNA of the CDR3: TGTGCCAGCAGCTTGTCCGGCCAGCCCCAGCATTTT.

CDR3 loop: CASSSDRVREKLFF. For the CDR3, the DNA is TGTGCCAGCAGTTCCGACAGGGTACGTGAAAAACTGTTTTTT. The chain combines TRBV25-1 with TRBJ1-4; 7 nucleotides line up with TRBD1. This CDR3 region has 14 residues. J lost 7 bases, V lost 5 bases, and 7 bases had no gene match. The germline CDR1 and CDR2 sequences are MGHDK and SYGVNS.

The chain carries TRBV11-2 and TRBJ2-1; D gene unclear. The CDR3 contains 15 residues. The V end lost 5 bases, the J end lost 2 bases, and 13 bases lay between the germline ends. Germline CDR1 is SGHAT and CDR2 is FQNNGV. The CDR3 protein is CASSPRKGPYNEQFF. CDR3 in DNA: TGTGCCAGCAGCCCAAGGAAGGGCCCCTACAATGAGCAGTTCTTC.

The chain has TRBV7-9 and TRBJ1-2; D perhaps matches TRBD1 (6 bases). There are 13 residues in the CDR3. The V end lost 8 bases, the J end lost 4 bases, and 14 bases lay between the germline ends. Germline V gene data show CDR1 as SEHNR and CDR2 as FQNEAQ (reference sequence). The CDR3 region has the DNA TGTGCCAGCTCACAGGGACACCTCTATGGCTACACCTTC. It encodes CASSQGHLYGYTF.

This chain links TRBV27 with TRBJ2-5; 7 positions match TRBD2. This CDR3 region has 16 residues. V lost 3 bases and J lost 2; bases outside the gene matches: 9. Looked up from germline, CDR1 is MNHEY and CDR2 is SMNVEV (reference sequence). CDR3 in DNA: TGTGCCAGCAGTTTTGCGGCGGGAGAGTATCAAGAGACCCAGTACTTC. Translation: CASSFAAGEYQETQYF.

The chain carries TRBV27 and TRBJ2-7; D is unclear. Germline loops: CDR1 MNHEY, CDR2 SMNVEV (reference sequence). Trimming left V 6 bases short and J 2 bases short, with 14 bases between. This CDR3 is built from 14 residues. The CDR3 protein is CASSVDRATYEQYF. The CDR3, as DNA: TGTGCCAGCAGCGTCGACCGGGCCACCTACGAGCAGTACTTC.

V and J are TRBV27 and TRBJ1-3; D might be TRBD1 (6 bases). V was trimmed by 5 bases and J by 0 bases, leaving 14 bases between them. This CDR3 has 16 amino acids. The germline CDR1 and CDR2 sequences are MNHEY and SMNVEV (reference sequence). CDR3 sequence (DNA): TGTGCCAGCAGTGCGCCTCGGGGGCCCTCTGGAAACACCATATATTTT. Protein sequence: CASSAPRGPSGNTIYF.

CDR3 DNA sequence: TGTGCCATCAGTGACGGGACAGGATCAACCTACGAGCAGTACTTC. Amino acids: CAISDGTGSTYEQYF. The chain uses TRBV10-3 and TRBJ2-7, with 8 bases aligning to TRBD1. The CDR3 totals 15 residues. J lost 2 bases, V lost 3 bases, and 6 bases had no gene match. Per germline, CDR1 ENHRY and CDR2 SYGVKD.